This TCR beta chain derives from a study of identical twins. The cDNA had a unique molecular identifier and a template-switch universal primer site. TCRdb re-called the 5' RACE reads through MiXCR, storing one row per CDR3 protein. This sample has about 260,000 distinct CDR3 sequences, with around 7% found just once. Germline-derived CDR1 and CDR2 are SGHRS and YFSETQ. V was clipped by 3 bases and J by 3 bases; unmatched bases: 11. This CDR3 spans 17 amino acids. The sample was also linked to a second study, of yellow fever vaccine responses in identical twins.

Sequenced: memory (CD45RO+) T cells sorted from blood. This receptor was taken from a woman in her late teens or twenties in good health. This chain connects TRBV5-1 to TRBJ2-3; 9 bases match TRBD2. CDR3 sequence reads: CASSYRAGGLMTDTQYF. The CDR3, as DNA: TGCGCCAGCAGCTATAGAGCGGGAGGTTTAATGACAGATACGCAGTATTTT.